This T cell receptor beta chain was profiled in a study of OX40 agonist ivuxolimab in advanced cancers. Clones were sequenced by immunoSEQ multiplex PCR, and TCRdb holds only the in-frame ones, with some missing. The sample shows 98,000 or so clones, approximately 94% of them seen only once. CDR1 is WNHNN, CDR2 SYGVQD, per germline (reference sequence). Trimming removed 3 bases at V and 4 bases at J, with 10 bases between. This CDR3 contains 13 residues. Sequencing was performed on CD4+ or CD8+ T cells sorted from blood, taken in a trial of the OX40 agonist ivuxolimab. The gene calls are TRBV10-1 and TRBJ2-7, with no clear D. This receptor was obtained from an adult with an advanced solid tumor such as melanoma, head and neck, liver or kidney cancer. This CDR3 reads CASSEGSGYEQYF. CDR3 sequence (DNA): TGCGCCAGCAGTGAAGGCAGTGGTTACGAGCAGTACTTC.